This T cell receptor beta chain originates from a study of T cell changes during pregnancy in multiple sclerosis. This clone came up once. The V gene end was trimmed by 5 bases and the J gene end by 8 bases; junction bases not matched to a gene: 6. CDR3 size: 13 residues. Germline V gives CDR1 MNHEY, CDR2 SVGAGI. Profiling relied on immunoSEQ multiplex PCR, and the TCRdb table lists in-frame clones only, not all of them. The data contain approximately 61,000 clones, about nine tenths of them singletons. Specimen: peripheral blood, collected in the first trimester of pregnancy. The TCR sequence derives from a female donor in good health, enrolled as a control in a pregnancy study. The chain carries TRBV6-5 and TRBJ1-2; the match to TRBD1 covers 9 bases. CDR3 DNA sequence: TGTGCCAGCAGTCGACAGGGGGGTTTGGGCTACACCTTC. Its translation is CASSRQGGLGYTF.